This T cell receptor beta chain was captured by sequencing in a study of CD8+CD57+ T cells in acquired aplastic anemia. For the study at large: On average, sorted CD4+ and CD8+ cells gave approximately 3.1 ug of DNA.

Patients selected for sequencing had displayed CD8+CD57+ cell expansion by flow cytometry. Every patient was diagnosed with severe acquired aplastic anemia. Of note for this clonotype: Its matching antigen is unknown.

The length of the CDR3 is 13 residues. Germline CDR1 reads SGDLS; CDR2 reads YYNGEE. Trimming stripped 3 bases from V and 0 bases from J, with 5 bases between. Overall study findings and caveats: Patients shared 25 to 35 CD8+ CDR3 sequences with controls.

According to the study, genomic DNA was the template for TCR beta VDJ and CDR3 profiling. TCRdb re-derived calls from the reads in MiXCR, one entry per CDR3 protein. Seen here are nearly 60,000 distinct CDR3 sequences, roughly three fifths observed once, and the top ten hold 15% to 20%. The V call is TRBV9, the J call TRBJ2-3, with no clear D. Sequencing was done on a sample of sorted CD4+, CD8+, or CD8+CD57+ T cells (not recorded which) from PBMCs. This TCR came from a human donor with aplastic anemia. CDR3 DNA sequence: TGTGCCAGCAGCGCCCCGAGCACAGATACGCAGTATTTT. It yields the protein CASSAPSTDTQYF.